This TCR beta chain was sequenced in a study of blood T cell repertoires in COVID-19. In the study overall: COVID-19 samples from acute and convalescent phases originated in the United States, Italy and Spain.

The junction had 3 bases not matched to a gene; V was cut back by 7 bases and J by 5 bases. This CDR3 has 14 residues. Per germline, CDR1 LGHNA and CDR2 YNFKEQ. The repertoire was sequenced with immunoSEQ multiplex PCR; TCRdb's copy has only in-frame clones and lacks some. The sample yields about 260,000 clones, around 86% seen once. Donors were grouped by their self-reported clinical history. What the recovered Cohort 3 donors had was two negative PCRs, clearance, or symptom resolution. Sequencing was performed on PBMCs or T cells enriched from blood (not recorded which). The chain couples TRBV4-2 to TRBJ2-1; TRBD2 matches 12 bases. The TCR sequence derives from a woman aged 50 to 65 who had recovered from COVID-19. This chain's CDR3 is CASTTSGSDNEQFF. CDR3 nucleotides: TGTGCCAGCACGACTAGCGGGAGCGACAATGAGCAGTTCTTC.